These 28 T cell receptor beta chains came from one sample sequenced in a study of CD8 T cells in Susac syndrome. Reverse transcription of 0.5 to 1 ug RNA was performed with random hexamers. TCRdb independently ran MiXCR on the immunoSEQ multiplex PCR reads; one entry per CDR3 protein. Of roughly 200,000 distinct CDR3 sequences in the sample, roughly 94% are singletons; the top ten hold around 0.076%. Specimen: CD4+ T cells from PBMCs. These receptors all stem from a human donor with multiple sclerosis.

The genes are TRBV5-4 and TRBJ1-1; D is undetermined. Trimming took 4 bases from V and 6 from J, leaving 10 bases between them. The CDR3 is 12 amino acids. Germline CDR1 and CDR2: SGHNT and YYREEE (reference sequence). CDR3 protein: CASSADISEAFF. In DNA form, the CDR3 reads TGTGCCAGCAGCGCCGACATATCTGAAGCTTTCTTT.

V gene TRBV9 combines with J gene TRBJ1-5; 8 bases map to TRBD1. The CDR3 is 15 residues long. J lost 8 bases, V lost 3 bases, and 10 bases had no gene match. CDR1 SGDLS and CDR2 YYNGEE come from the germline V gene. The CDR3 region is CASSARQGRDEPQHF. CDR3 nucleotides: TGTGCCAGCAGCGCCCGACAGGGGAGGGATGAGCCCCAGCATTTT.

V and J are TRBV12-3 or TRBV12-4 and TRBJ2-3; maybe TRBD2 (6 bases). The CDR3 extends over 14 amino acids. Trimming took off 5 bases at V and 4 bases at J, with 13 bases between the two ends. CDR3 residues: CASSLGTSPDTQYF. The CDR3 region has the DNA TGTGCCAGCAGTCTAGGGACTTCACCAGATACGCAGTATTTT.

The chain recombines TRBV7-9 with TRBJ2-1; D is perhaps TRBD1 (8 bases). This CDR3 region has 14 residues. V was pared by 10 bases and J by 0 bases, with 13 bases between. Germline assignment: CDR1 SEHNR and CDR2 FQNEAQ (reference sequence). The CDR3 nucleotides are TGTGCCACACAGGGGGGGAGCTCCTACAATGAGCAGTTCTTC. Encoded protein: CATQGGSSYNEQFF.

This sequence joins TRBV12-3 or TRBV12-4 and TRBJ1-6; 8 positions agree with TRBD1. The CDR3 loop spans 16 amino acids. J was trimmed by 7 bases and V by 5 bases; bases with no gene match: 10. Here the CDR3 reads CASSETAGGLNSPLHF. CDR3 in DNA: TGTGCCAGCAGTGAGACCGCAGGGGGCCTCAATTCACCCCTCCACTTT.

The CDR3 nucleotides are TGTGCCAGCAGTGCGCGGACAGGACGGGGGGAGACCCAGTACTTC. This sequence encodes CASSARTGRGETQYF. V and J are TRBV6-1 and TRBJ2-5, with a possible D match to TRBD1 (7 bases). The V gene lost 4 bases and the J gene lost 5 bases, with 17 bases spanning the gap. The CDR3 consists of 15 residues. Germline V gives CDR1 MNHNS, CDR2 SASEGT.

The rearrangement joins TRBV9 to TRBJ2-3, with D perhaps assigned TRBD1 or TRBD2 (6 bases each). The CDR3 extends over 12 amino acids. The V end was cut by 3 bases, the J end by 10 bases, with 12 bases between. Germline CDR1 is SGDLS and CDR2 is YYNGEE. The CDR3: CASSGGAPPQYF. The CDR3 DNA follows: TGTGCCAGCAGCGGGGGGGCCCCGCCGCAGTATTTT.

The rearrangement joins TRBV20-1 to TRBJ2-3; 10 bases are a match to TRBD2. The V segment lost 6 bases and the J segment 6 bases; nucleotides outside the gene matches: 12. CDR1 and CDR2 (germline): DFQATT, SNEGSKA (reference sequence). The CDR3 has 15 residues. This CDR3 reads CSARTSGRPEDTQYF. The DNA for the CDR3 is TGCAGTGCAAGGACTAGCGGACGCCCGGAGGATACGCAGTATTTT.

V and J are TRBV18 and TRBJ2-7, with a tentative D call TRBD2 (5 bases). Trimming stripped 6 bases from V and 6 bases from J, with 15 bases between. The CDR3 length is 13 residues. Germline V lookup: CDR1 KGHSH, CDR2 LQKENI. CDR3 protein: CASSPRRAGEQYV. The CDR3 nucleotides read TGTGCCAGCTCTCCTCGGCGGGCTGGCGAGCAGTACGTC.

The J gene is TRBJ1-1, the V gene TRBV29-1, with D possibly being TRBD1 (5 bases). V dropped 4 bases and J dropped 1 base, with 10 bases sitting between them. The germline CDR1 and CDR2 sequences are SQVTM and ANQGSEA. This CDR3 comprises 13 residues. DNA for the CDR3: TGCAGCGTTGTTTCCGGGGCGAACACTGAAGCTTTCTTT. Translation gives CSVVSGANTEAFF. Drawing the rest from reference TRBV29-1 and TRBJ1-1, the complete variable domain is SAVISQKPSRDICQRGTSLTIQCQVDSQVTMMFWYRQQPGQSLTLIATANQGSEATYESGFVIDKFPISRPNLTFSTLTVSNMSPEDSSIYLCSVVSGANTEAFFGQGTRLTVV.

The rearrangement links TRBV5-6 to TRBJ1-2; tentatively, D is TRBD1 (5 bases). The CDR3 extends over 12 amino acids. CDR1 is SGHDT and CDR2 is YYEEEE in the germline V gene. Between the trimmed V and J ends, which lost 4 bases and 8 bases, there was a span of 12 bases. CDR3 region: CASSPAGSGYTF. In DNA, the CDR3 is TGTGCCAGCAGCCCCGCAGGGTCCGGCTACACCTTC.

The chain employs TRBV3-1 and TRBJ1-5; no definite D call. Germline-derived CDR1 and CDR2 are LGHDT and YNNKEL (reference sequence). V shed 1 base and J shed 2 bases, with 12 bases lying between them. The CDR3 is made up of 16 amino acids. CDR3 residues: CASSQGRAGGNQPQHF. CDR3 DNA sequence: TGTGCCAGCAGCCAAGGGAGGGCTGGGGGCAATCAGCCCCAGCATTTT.

The V and J genes are TRBV5-1 and TRBJ2-7; 8 bases map to TRBD1. The CDR3 is 13 residues long. Losses at the gene ends were 4 bases for V and 6 bases for J; bases not matched to a gene: 6. The germline CDR1 and CDR2 sequences are SGHRS and YFSETQ. The CDR3 sequence is CASSTGTGLEQYF. CDR3 DNA sequence: TGCGCCAGCAGCACCGGGACAGGTCTCGAGCAGTACTTC. Together with reference TRBV5-1 and TRBJ2-7, the CDR3 gives the full variable domain: KAGVTQTPRYLIKTRGQQVTLSCSPISGHRSVSWYQQTPGQGLQFLFEYFSETQRNKGNFPGRFSGRQFSNSRSEMNVSTLELGDSALYLCASSTGTGLEQYFGPGTRLTVT.

V and J are TRBV4-1 and TRBJ1-4; 10 bases are shared with TRBD1. Germline-derived CDR1 and CDR2 are MGHRA and YSYEKL. The CDR3 loop spans 15 amino acids. V shed 4 bases and J 8 bases; nucleotides not matched to a gene: 7. The CDR3, as DNA: TGCGCCAGCAGCCGAGGGACAGGGGAAGGCGAAAAACTGTTTTTT. Protein product: CASSRGTGEGEKLFF.

The V gene is TRBV19, the J gene TRBJ2-1; 10 bases match TRBD2. Germline V gives CDR1 LNHDA, CDR2 SQIVND (reference sequence). The V and J ends lost 9 bases and 6 bases, in that order; junction bases with no gene match: 2. The CDR3 sequence is 12 residues long. The CDR3 is CASVAGGNEQFF. The CDR3 DNA reads TGTGCCAGCGTAGCGGGGGGCAATGAGCAGTTCTTC.

The chain combines TRBV14 with TRBJ2-3; D not resolved. V was shortened by 3 bases and J by 5 bases, with 12 bases between the two germline ends. The CDR3 extends over 14 amino acids. CDR1 and CDR2 (germline): SGHDN, FVKESK. The CDR3 nucleotides are TGTGCCAGCAGCCACCCCGGCCCTGGAGATACGCAGTATTTT. It is translated as CASSHPGPGDTQYF.

Only one count was recorded for this clonotype. This chain joins TRBV11-2 and TRBJ2-1; 10 bases are shared with TRBD1. CDR1 is SGHAT and CDR2 is FQNNGV in the germline V gene. Trimming cost V 4 bases and J 2 bases; bases outside gene matches: 5. The CDR3 length is 16 residues. DNA for the CDR3: TGTGCCAGCAGCTCGACCGGGACAGGGGCCTACAATGAGCAGTTCTTC. Amino acid sequence: CASSSTGTGAYNEQFF.

The chain uses TRBV5-6 and TRBJ1-4; 7 bases map to TRBD1. This CDR3 has 16 residues. Per the germline V gene, CDR1 is SGHDT and CDR2 is YYEEEE. The V segment lost 3 bases and the J segment 5 bases; nucleotides outside the gene matches: 10. CDR3 residues: CASSSIDRAPNEKLFF. In DNA form, the CDR3 reads TGTGCCAGCAGCTCCATTGACAGGGCTCCAAATGAAAAACTGTTTTTT.

The V gene is TRBV27, the J gene TRBJ2-3; D is ambiguous. This CDR3 is built from 13 residues. The germline V gene encodes CDR1 MNHEY and CDR2 SMNVEV (reference sequence). Trimming removed 2 bases from V and 7 bases from J, with 10 bases in between. CDR3 sequence (DNA): TGTGCCAGCAGTTTACATGGCGAGAATACGCAGTATTTT. Translation gives CASSLHGENTQYF.

This clonotype was recorded only once. The rearrangement joins TRBV19 to TRBJ2-5; weak D call: TRBD2 (6 bases). Per germline, CDR1 LNHDA and CDR2 SQIVND (reference sequence). The length of the CDR3 is 14 residues. V was cut by 3 bases and J by 5 bases, with 13 bases left in between. This chain's CDR3 is CASSMSGSYETQYF. CDR3 sequence (DNA): TGTGCCAGTAGTATGAGCGGGTCTTACGAGACCCAGTACTTC.

This clonotype has more than one count but fewer than ten. This chain connects TRBV23-1 to TRBJ2-7; TRBD1 matches 11 bases. TRBV23-1 is marked as an open reading frame, function uncertain. The CDR3 totals 13 residues. After removal of 6 bases from V and 7 bases from J, the junction contained 5 bases not matched to a gene. CDR3 protein: CASSMDRGREQYV. CDR3 DNA sequence: TGCGCCAGCAGCATGGACAGGGGGCGAGAGCAGTACGTC.

This rearrangement joins TRBV28 to TRBJ2-3; D is possibly TRBD1 (6 bases). CDR1 and CDR2 (germline): MDHEN, SYDVKM. This CDR3 is 15 amino acids long. V was clipped by 6 bases and J by 0 bases, with 13 bases between them. The chain's CDR3 is CASSLTGPSTDTQYF. The DNA of the CDR3 is TGTGCCAGCAGCCTCACAGGGCCTAGCACAGATACGCAGTATTTT.

A single count supports this clonotype. This chain uses TRBV20-1 with TRBJ2-1; 7 bases line up with TRBD1. Germline trimming cut 1 base from V and 3 bases from J; bases unmatched to any gene: 9. Germline CDR1 is DFQATT and CDR2 is SNEGSKA (reference sequence). This CDR3 has 16 amino acids. This CDR3 is CSARALLGQLYNEQFF. The CDR3 nucleotides are TGCAGTGCTAGAGCACTATTGGGACAGCTCTACAATGAGCAGTTCTTC.

The rearrangement uses TRBV20-1 and TRBJ2-5, with 7 positions matching TRBD1. The junction had 5 bases not matched to a gene; V was cut back by 0 bases and J by 1 base. The CDR3 totals 15 residues. Per germline, CDR1 DFQATT and CDR2 SNEGSKA (reference sequence). This chain's CDR3 is CSARDGAGGQETQYF. CDR3 bases: TGCAGTGCTAGAGATGGGGCAGGGGGCCAAGAGACCCAGTACTTC.

This chain links TRBV3-1 with TRBJ2-3, with unresolved D. V lost 4 bases to trimming and J lost 4 bases, with 9 bases between them. Germline V CDR1 and CDR2: LGHDT, YNNKEL (reference sequence). This CDR3 spans 13 amino acids. CDR3 sequence: CASSPRSADTQYF. DNA for the CDR3: TGTGCCAGCAGCCCACGAAGCGCAGATACGCAGTATTTT.

The rearrangement links TRBV11-2 to TRBJ2-7; D remains unclear. V gave up 5 bases and J gave up 8 bases, with 22 bases separating them. The CDR3 spans 15 residues. The germline CDR1 and CDR2 sequences are SGHAT and FQNNGV. CDR3 sequence reads: CASSPLGTHLRQQYF. CDR3 in DNA: TGTGCCAGCAGCCCCCTGGGCACCCATCTACGACAGCAGTACTTC.

This chain joins TRBV20-1 and TRBJ2-3, with 7 nucleotides matching TRBD2. Trimming took 6 bases from V and 4 from J; bases not matched to a gene: 7. Germline V CDR1 and CDR2: DFQATT, SNEGSKA (reference sequence). CDR3 length: 13 residues. Written as DNA, the CDR3 is TGCAGTGCCGCTAGCGGCTCCGCAGATACGCAGTATTTT. This gives the protein CSAASGSADTQYF.

The gene calls are TRBV7-2 and TRBJ1-2, with TRBD1 as a possible D gene (6 bases). There are 14 residues in the CDR3. Germline loops: CDR1 SGHTA, CDR2 FQGNSA. V lost 5 bases and J 2 bases, leaving 12 bases between the germline ends. CDR3 nucleotides: TGTGCCAGCAGCCCACAGGGCGTCAACTATGGCTACACCTTC. Its translation: CASSPQGVNYGYTF.